Shown below are 32 T cell receptor beta chains from a single sample sequenced in a study of a mutant IDH1 vaccine in newly diagnosed glioma. Data came from immunoSEQ multiplex PCR; TCRdb stores just in-frame clones and leaves some out. The sample shows under 60,000 clones, approximately 80% of them seen only once. Time point specified: week 47, end of study. All doses held 300 ug of mutant IDH1 20-mer peptide, with topical imiquimod. Their recognized antigens are unknown. The sample here was PBMCs, taken from a glioma patient whose treatment included an IDH1 peptide vaccine. These receptors all come from a woman in her thirties or forties with glioma. Some clones in this sample may be carry-over from other donors' samples.

The V and J genes are TRBV7-8 and TRBJ2-3; D unclear. Germline CDR1 SGHVS, CDR2 FQNEAQ. Deletions cut 1 base from V and 0 bases from J, with 8 bases between. The CDR3 sequence is 15 residues long. CDR3 sequence (DNA): TGTGCCAGCAGCTTAGTCGCTTCTAGCACAGATACGCAGTATTTT. Its protein is CASSLVASSTDTQYF. Based on the CDR3 plus reference TRBV7-8 and TRBJ2-3, the full variable domain is GAGVSQSPRYKVAKRGQDVALRCDPISGHVSLFWYQQALGQGPEFLTYFQNEAQLDKSGLPSDRFFAERPEGSVSTLKIQRTQQEDSAVYLCASSLVASSTDTQYFGPGTRLTVL.

The rearrangement uses TRBV10-3 and TRBJ2-1; 10 positions agree with TRBD2. Per germline, CDR1 ENHRY and CDR2 SYGVKD. Trimming removed 10 bases from V and 9 bases from J; junction bases left unmatched: 12. The CDR3 consists of 14 residues. CDR3 region: CANRPSGGRSEQFF. Here the CDR3 DNA reads TGTGCCAACCGCCCTAGCGGGGGCCGCTCTGAGCAGTTCTTC.

CDR3 sequence reads: CASSSQGNQPQHF. The CDR3 DNA is TGTGCCAGCAGCTCGCAGGGAAATCAGCCCCAGCATTTT. The chain uses TRBV7-2 and TRBJ1-5, with TRBD1 as a possible D gene (5 bases). Germline V gene sequence: CDR1 SGHTA, CDR2 FQGNSA. The CDR3 totals 13 residues. With 4 bases removed from V and 4 bases from J, the gap between germline ends came to 8 bases.

J is TRBJ1-2 and V is TRBV30; 9 positions agree with TRBD1. The CDR3 covers 14 residues. Germline-derived CDR1 and CDR2 are GTSNPN and SVGIG (reference sequence). The V segment lost 6 bases and the J segment 6 bases; nucleotides outside the gene matches: 11. The CDR3 here is CACGTGPGGNGYTF. The CDR3 bases are TGTGCCTGCGGGACAGGGCCGGGGGGGAATGGCTACACCTTC.

On this clone itself: Additional DNA sequences in this sample encode the identical CDR3. The J gene is TRBJ1-2, the V gene TRBV6-5; TRBD1 agrees at 8 bases. The CDR3 length is 13 residues. J gave up 8 bases and V 4 bases, and 6 bases lay outside the gene matches. Looked up from germline, CDR1 is MNHEY and CDR2 is SVGAGI. The CDR3 DNA reads TGTGCCAGCAGTTGGTCAGGGGGCGGGGGCTACACCTTC. It yields the protein CASSWSGGGGYTF.

This chain links TRBV13 with TRBJ2-7, with D hard to call. V lost 5 bases, J lost 2 bases, and 7 bases lay in between. Germline-derived CDR1 and CDR2 are PRHDT and FYEKMQ (reference sequence). The CDR3 has 12 amino acids. CDR3 DNA sequence: TGTGCCAGCAGCATCCGGGCCTACGAGCAGTACTTC. It specifies CASSIRAYEQYF.

The chain joins TRBV6-5 to TRBJ1-5; D is unclear. Germline V CDR1 and CDR2: MNHEY, SVGAGI. The CDR3 runs 12 residues. V was trimmed by 6 bases and J by 6 bases, leaving 9 bases between them. CDR3 DNA: TGTGCCAGCAGCTCCGGACCTCAGCCCCAGCATTTT. Protein sequence: CASSSGPQPQHF.

The count of this clone is one. The V call is TRBV5-6, the J call TRBJ2-3; a weak D match, TRBD1 (6 bases). The length of the CDR3 is 15 residues. The germline V gene has CDR1 SGHDT and CDR2 YYEEEE. The ends were cut back, 1 base at V and 3 bases at J, with 12 bases in the middle. This CDR3 reads CASSLPTGFTDTQYF. The CDR3 bases are TGTGCCAGCAGCTTGCCAACAGGGTTTACAGATACGCAGTATTTT. The variable domain in full, completed from reference TRBV5-6 and TRBJ2-3, reads DAGVTQSPTHLIKTRGQQVTLRCSPKSGHDTVSWYQQALGQGPQFIFQYYEEEERQRGNFPDRFSGHQFPNYSSELNVNALLLGDSALYLCASSLPTGFTDTQYFGPGTRLTVL.

This rearrangement joins TRBV6-1 to TRBJ1-6; D possibly corresponds to TRBD1 (5 bases). Germline CDR1 and CDR2: MNHNS and SASEGT. Trimming pared 4 bases from V and 7 bases from J, leaving 11 bases between. This CDR3 is 14 amino acids long. The CDR3: CASSAAPGNSPLHF. The CDR3, as DNA: TGTGCCAGCAGTGCAGCCCCAGGGAATTCACCCCTCCACTTT.

This chain uses TRBV5-6 with TRBJ2-3, with 8 positions matching TRBD2. This CDR3 spans 16 amino acids. The V and J ends lost 3 bases and 2 bases, in that order; junction bases with no gene match: 8. Germline V CDR1 and CDR2: SGHDT, YYEEEE. In DNA, the CDR3 is TGTGCCAGCAGCTCCCTACCAGCGGGGGACACAGATACGCAGTATTTT. It encodes CASSSLPAGDTDTQYF.

This chain uses TRBV14 with TRBJ2-5; TRBD1 might be the D (5 bases). The CDR3 loop spans 13 amino acids. Germline CDR1 is SGHDN and CDR2 is FVKESK. V dropped 3 bases and J dropped 11 bases, with 16 bases sitting between them. In DNA form, the CDR3 reads TGTGCCAGCAGCCAGATGGATGGGGCTGTACAGTACTTC. Its protein is CASSQMDGAVQYF.

This chain joins TRBV6-1 and TRBJ2-7; D tentatively reads TRBD1 or TRBD2 (5 bases each). V lost 1 base and J 2 bases, leaving 15 bases between the germline ends. Germline CDR1 is MNHNS and CDR2 is SASEGT. The CDR3 consists of 16 residues. The DNA for the CDR3 is TGTGCCAGCAGTGAAGATAGGGACCTTACCACCTACGAGCAGTACTTC. Amino acid sequence: CASSEDRDLTTYEQYF.

A word on this clone: The junction departs from germline at one end; a sequencing error may be responsible. The V call is TRBV10-3, the J call TRBJ1-4; possible D gene TRBD1, 5 bases. The CDR3 sequence is 8 residues long. Germline CDR1 reads ENHRY; CDR2 reads SYGVKD. The CDR3 region has the DNA TGTGCCATCGCGGGGGTCCCGTTT. It is translated as CAIAGVPF.

The chain has TRBV10-3 and TRBJ1-2; possibly TRBD1 for D (5 bases). V dropped 7 bases and J dropped 7 bases, with 16 bases sitting between them. Germline V gene lookup returns CDR1 ENHRY and CDR2 SYGVKD. The CDR3 has 13 amino acids. The CDR3 nucleotides read TGTGCCATCACCGGAGTTCAGGGCGCTGGCTACACCTTC. Translated, it gives CAITGVQGAGYTF.

The CDR3 DNA follows: TGTGCCAGCAGCTTGGGCAGGGGCTACAATGAGCAGTTCTTC. It is translated as CASSLGRGYNEQFF. The chain uses TRBV5-5 and TRBJ2-1; D may be TRBD1 (6 bases). V was shortened by 0 bases and J by 3 bases, with 7 bases between the two germline ends. The CDR3 is 14 residues long. Per the germline V gene, CDR1 is SGHKS and CDR2 is YYEKEE (reference sequence).

This clone turned up a few times. The chain couples TRBV11-2 to TRBJ2-2; 7 bases align to TRBD2. This CDR3 has 15 amino acids. The V gene end was trimmed by 3 bases and the J gene end by 1 base; junction bases not matched to a gene: 2. Germline V CDR1 and CDR2: SGHAT, FQNNGV. The CDR3 is CASSFLAGNTGELFF. The CDR3 nucleotides read TGTGCCAGCAGCTTTTTAGCGGGGAACACCGGGGAGCTGTTTTTT.

The chain uses TRBV28 and TRBJ1-6; D uncertain. The CDR3 spans 17 residues. Per germline, CDR1 MDHEN and CDR2 SYDVKM. V shed 5 bases and J shed 8 bases, with 22 bases lying between them. CDR3 sequence (DNA): TGTGCCAGCAGTACTTCTCTCGGGCCCCGACCCGATTCACCCCTCCACTTT. Its protein is CASSTSLGPRPDSPLHF.

This clone was counted between two and nine times. J is TRBJ1-5 and V is TRBV13; weak D call: TRBD1 (5 bases). In germline, CDR1 is PRHDT, CDR2 FYEKMQ (reference sequence). This CDR3 region has 14 residues. Trimming stripped 6 bases from V and 1 base from J, with 10 bases between. The CDR3 sequence: CASSAGGSNQPQHF. The CDR3 coding sequence is TGTGCCAGCAGTGCGGGGGGGAGCAATCAGCCCCAGCATTTT.

This clone is termed medium-sized. This rearrangement joins TRBV30 to TRBJ1-1; maybe TRBD1 (6 bases). Trimming took off 0 bases at V and 5 bases at J, with 7 bases between the two ends. There are 12 residues in the CDR3. Per germline, CDR1 GTSNPN and CDR2 SVGIG (reference sequence). CDR3 residues: CAWSVGGTEAFF. CDR3 bases: TGTGCCTGGAGTGTAGGGGGGACTGAAGCTTTCTTT.

The CDR3 bases are TGTGCCAGCAGCCCCCGGGTGGCCGGGGAGAAACTGTTTTTT. Its translation: CASSPRVAGEKLFF. The chain links TRBV9 to TRBJ1-4; D gene ambiguous. V dropped 4 bases and J dropped 11 bases, with 18 bases sitting between them. CDR1 SGDLS and CDR2 YYNGEE come from the germline V gene. The CDR3 covers 14 residues.

The chain couples TRBV19 to TRBJ1-2; maybe TRBD1 (6 bases). Germline CDR1 and CDR2: LNHDA and SQIVND (reference sequence). Trimming cost V 5 bases and J 4 bases, with 11 bases left between them. The CDR3 consists of 13 residues. The DNA for the CDR3 is TGTGCCAGTAGTCCGCGGACAGTCTATGGCTACACCTTC. It specifies CASSPRTVYGYTF.

The rearrangement joins TRBV14 to TRBJ1-6; no clear D. The CDR3 consists of 14 residues. Germline CDR1 SGHDN, CDR2 FVKESK. Trimming left V 7 bases short and J 9 bases short, with 16 bases between. CDR3 region: CASKEEAKSSPLHF. For the CDR3, the DNA is TGTGCCAGCAAAGAGGAAGCAAAGTCTTCACCCCTCCACTTT.

The CDR3: CASTSAGGGTDTQYF. In DNA form, the CDR3 reads TGTGCCAGCACGTCGGCGGGGGGAGGAACAGATACGCAGTATTTT. The chain couples TRBV6-5 to TRBJ2-3, with 8 bases identical to TRBD2. Germline CDR1 reads MNHEY; CDR2 reads SVGAGI. CDR3 length equals 15 residues. J gave up 3 bases and V 7 bases, and 9 bases lay outside the gene matches.

The CDR3 DNA follows: TGTGCCAGCAGCCGAGGACAGGGAGTGACCCAGTACTTC. This codes for CASSRGQGVTQYF. The rearrangement links TRBV7-2 to TRBJ2-5; TRBD1 agrees at 8 bases. The CDR3 totals 13 residues. Germline CDR1 reads SGHTA; CDR2 reads FQGNSA. The V gene end was trimmed by 5 bases and the J gene end by 7 bases; junction bases not matched to a gene: 6. The complete variable domain, with remaining parts taken from reference TRBV7-2 and TRBJ2-5, reads GAGVSQSPSNKVTEKGKDVELRCDPISGHTALYWYRQSLGQGLEFLIYFQGNSAPDKSGLPSDRFSAERTGGSVSTLTIQRTQQEDSAVYLCASSRGQGVTQYFGPGTRLLVL.

The rearrangement joins TRBV14 to TRBJ2-1, with D possibly called TRBD1 or TRBD2 (5 bases each). The CDR3 runs 14 residues. Germline lookup yields CDR1 SGHDN and CDR2 FVKESK. The ends were cut back, 0 bases at V and 11 bases at J, with 14 bases in the middle. The CDR3 reads CASSQDLGVPKQFF. The DNA for the CDR3 is TGTGCCAGCAGCCAAGATCTGGGGGTCCCCAAGCAGTTCTTC.

The chain recombines TRBV2 with TRBJ1-5, with TRBD1 matching 11 bases. Germline CDR1 reads SNHLY; CDR2 reads FYNNEI. The V and J ends lost 7 bases and 7 bases, in that order; junction bases with no gene match: 9. The CDR3 runs to 15 residues. Here the CDR3 reads CASTLMGQGGQPQHF. The CDR3 DNA sequence: TGTGCCAGCACTCTGATGGGACAGGGGGGACAGCCCCAGCATTTT. The variable domain in full, with the rest retrieved from reference TRBV2 and TRBJ1-5, is EPEVTQTPSHQVTQMGQEVILRCVPISNHLYFYWYRQILGQKVEFLVSFYNNEISEKSEIFDDQFSVERPDGSNFTLKIRSTKLEDSAMYFCASTLMGQGGQPQHFGDGTRLSIL.

This clone has just a few counts. The J gene is TRBJ1-6, the V gene TRBV2; 9 bases are a match to TRBD1. This CDR3 is 16 amino acids long. V shed 3 bases and J 8 bases; nucleotides not matched to a gene: 8. Germline CDR1 is SNHLY and CDR2 is FYNNEI. The CDR3 protein is CASSEADRGPYSPLHF. Written as DNA, the CDR3 is TGTGCCAGCAGTGAGGCGGACAGGGGACCTTATTCACCCCTCCACTTT.

CDR3 bases: TGTGCCAGCAGGCTGGACGCCTCGAATCAGCCCCAGCATTTT. This gives the protein CASRLDASNQPQHF. V and J are TRBV5-5 and TRBJ1-5; D remains unclear. The CDR3 contains 14 residues. Germline V gives CDR1 SGHKS, CDR2 YYEKEE (reference sequence). Trimming took 5 bases from V and 4 from J, leaving 13 bases between them.

The chain uses TRBV19 and TRBJ1-2; 9 bases are shared with TRBD1. Trimming at V came to 10 bases and at J to 8 bases, leaving 14 bases not matched to a gene. The CDR3 extends over 14 amino acids. Germline loops: CDR1 LNHDA, CDR2 SQIVND (reference sequence). CDR3 protein: CATSSNTGGDGYTF. The DNA for the CDR3 is TGTGCCACCTCGTCTAACACAGGGGGCGACGGCTACACCTTC. The full variable domain, in which reference TRBV19 and TRBJ1-2 provide the parts outside the CDR3, is DGGITQSPKYLFRKEGQNVTLSCEQNLNHDAMYWYRQDPGQGLRLIYYSQIVNDFQKGDIAEGYSVSREKKESFPLTVTSAQKNPTAFYLCATSSNTGGDGYTFGSGTRLTVV.

The rearrangement links TRBV30 to TRBJ2-7, with 10 nucleotides matching TRBD1. The CDR3 loop spans 17 amino acids. The V and J ends lost 5 bases and 1 base, in that order; junction bases with no gene match: 14. Germline CDR1 reads GTSNPN; CDR2 reads SVGIG (reference sequence). The CDR3 bases are TGTGCCTGGGGGCGGGACAGGGGTCTTGCAGCGTCCTACGAGCAGTACTTC. This encodes CAWGRDRGLAASYEQYF.

This chain joins TRBV10-3 and TRBJ2-7; D uncertain. The V gene's germline CDR1 is ENHRY and CDR2 SYGVKD. Trimming cost V 3 bases and J 6 bases, with 12 bases left between them. This CDR3 contains 13 residues. The CDR3 sequence: CAISEVAWSEQYF. The CDR3 DNA follows: TGTGCCATCAGTGAAGTGGCGTGGAGCGAGCAGTACTTC.

V is TRBV5-1 and J is TRBJ1-2; 9 bases map to TRBD1. With 4 bases clipped from V and 8 bases from J, the junction kept 15 bases outside the gene matches. This CDR3 is built from 16 residues. CDR1 is SGHRS and CDR2 is YFSETQ in the germline V gene. The CDR3 DNA follows: TGCGCCAGCAGCGCTCTACAGGGGGCCTTGGGGGCCGGCTACACCTTC. It encodes CASSALQGALGAGYTF.